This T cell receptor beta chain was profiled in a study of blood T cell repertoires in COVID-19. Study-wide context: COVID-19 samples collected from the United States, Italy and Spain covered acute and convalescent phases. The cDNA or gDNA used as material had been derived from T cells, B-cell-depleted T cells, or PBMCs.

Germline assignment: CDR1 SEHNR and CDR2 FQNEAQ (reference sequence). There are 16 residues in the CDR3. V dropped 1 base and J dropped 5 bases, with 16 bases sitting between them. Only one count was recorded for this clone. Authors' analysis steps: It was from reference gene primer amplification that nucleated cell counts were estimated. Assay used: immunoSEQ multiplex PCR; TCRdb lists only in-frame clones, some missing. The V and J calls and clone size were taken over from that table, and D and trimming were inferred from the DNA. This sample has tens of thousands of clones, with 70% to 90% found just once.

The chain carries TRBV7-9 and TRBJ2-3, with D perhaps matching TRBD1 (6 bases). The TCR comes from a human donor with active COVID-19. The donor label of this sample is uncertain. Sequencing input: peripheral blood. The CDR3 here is CASSLDPAGVGDTQYF. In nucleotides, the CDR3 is TGTGCCAGCAGCTTAGATCCGGCAGGGGTCGGAGATACGCAGTATTTT.